This T cell receptor beta chain was captured in a study of vaccination and CD4 T cells after COVID-19 (dated 2022 in TCRdb). Context from the whole study: Convalescent patients had a positive SARS-CoV-2 result on nasal swab PCR, and of these patients, several had mild disease and one had severe disease. Culture stimuli were overlapping spike peptide pools from SARS-CoV-2 and from the common cold coronaviruses HCoV-NL63, HCoV-OC43 and HCoV-229E. The convalescent cohort included six males and four females, with two Hispanic individuals, seven Caucasians, two Asians and one multiracial person. Post-COVID blood samples were collected from convalescent patients a median of roughly 100 days after diagnosis, with a range of roughly 35 to 170 days. Participants got two doses of the Pfizer-BioNTech BNT162b2 vaccine (n=8) or two doses of the Moderna mRNA-1273 vaccine (n=2). Post-vaccine blood samples were taken a median of around 70 days after the second vaccine dose, with a range of 14 to 241 days. As controls, cultures received a CEFX viral epitope pool (the positive control), an HIV-1 Nef peptide pool (the negative control), or no peptide at all. In ten to eleven COVID-19 convalescent patients and a handful of infection-naive healthy vaccine recipients, the spike-specific CD4+ TCR repertoire before mRNA vaccination was compared with the repertoire after mRNA vaccination. General study outcomes and caveats: The median count of SARS-CoV-2-reactive clonotypes went up from 20 to 25 after infection to about 40 after vaccination, although the change was not significant. In convalescent patients, nearly all vaccine-specific clones (304 of 307) were found to be mono-reactive for SARS-CoV-2 spike rather than cross-reactive with common cold coronaviruses. Only a relatively small number of convalescent patients were included in the study, and early timepoints following natural infection were not analyzed. Among the post-vaccine SARS-CoV-2-reactive clones in convalescent patients, a median approximately 90% showed up only after vaccination, which suggests vaccine-specific priming.

After removal of 4 bases from V and 7 bases from J, the junction retains 5 bases not matched to a gene. Per the germline V gene, KGHDR is the CDR1 and SFDVKD is the CDR2. CDR3 length: 13 amino acids, cysteine to phenylalanine. The DNA shown is the 39-base CDR3, in frame from base 1. This clonotype was detected a few times. This clone's antigen is unknown. Qualities for individual bases were not recorded, and no much larger clone is one base off. The treatment or condition label here, explained by the study, means: roughly nine-day PBMC culture with coronavirus spike peptide pools or control peptides (ViraFEST assay). To expand antigen-specific T cells with peptide pools and then pick out the expanded clonotypes through TCR sequencing, the study relied on the ViraFEST assay. Positive SARS-CoV-2 PCR tests in the convalescent patients dated from March to December 2020, before Alpha, Beta and Delta variants emerged in the United States. Around 2 million PBMCs per well were cultured in IMDM with 5% human AB serum and 7.5 to 10 IU/ml IL-2, plus 10 ug/ml peptide pools. On days 3 and 7, half of the culture medium was replaced with fresh IL-2-containing medium. After less than 12 days of culture, CD4+ T cells were isolated by negative selection using the EasySep CD4+ T cell isolation kit. Ficoll-Paque Plus gradient centrifugation was used to isolate PBMCs from whole blood, and the isolated PBMCs were then either used fresh or cryopreserved at -140C. Triplicate wells were generally used for each culture condition.

Library method: PCR. DNA from cultured CD4+ T cells was subjected to TCR sequencing with the Oncomine TCR Beta short-read assay at the Johns Hopkins FTIC core. Genomic DNA was extracted from the cultured CD4+ T cells with the QIAamp micro DNA kit. Oncomine TCR Beta libraries from cultured CD4+ T cells were pooled with unique dual indexes and sequenced on an Illumina iSeq 100. The authors' analysis ran thus. Non-productive sequences were filtered out, and CDR3s that did not start with C, did not end with F or W, or were shorter than 7 amino acids were discarded. Antigen-specific clonotypes were identified using the MANAFEST web application through comparison of peptide-stimulated wells with reference and other culture wells. For a clone to be called positive, the clone needed an FDR below 0.05, an odds ratio above 5, and a productive frequency above 0.1% in at least two of three replicate wells. Clonotypes that were significantly expanded in both SARS-CoV-2 spike wells and at least one common cold coronavirus spike condition were defined as cross-reactive. Using R version 3.6.1, CDR3 homology was evaluated through Levenshtein distances (stringdist) along with unrooted phylogenetic trees (ape). Clones were called with MiXCR by TCRdb after fastp trimmed the public reads at Q25, and only in-frame beta chains were retained. Rows are combined by CDR3 protein, so each entry shows the most common genes and DNA. In this record, the V and J calls reflect TCRdb's handling and not the investigators' own analysis. For this sample there are more than 15,000 distinct CDR3 sequences; around 30% appear just once. The ten largest clones capture 15% to 19% of the sample.

This TCR came from a human donor with COVID-19. Here the chain combines TRBV24-1 and TRBJ1-2, and TRBD1 aligns with 7 junction nucleotides. Sequences were obtained from cultured CD4+ T cells from blood. The DNA is TGTGCCACCAGTGACCGACAGGGTCGTGGCTACACCTTC. Its amino acids are CATSDRQGRGYTF.